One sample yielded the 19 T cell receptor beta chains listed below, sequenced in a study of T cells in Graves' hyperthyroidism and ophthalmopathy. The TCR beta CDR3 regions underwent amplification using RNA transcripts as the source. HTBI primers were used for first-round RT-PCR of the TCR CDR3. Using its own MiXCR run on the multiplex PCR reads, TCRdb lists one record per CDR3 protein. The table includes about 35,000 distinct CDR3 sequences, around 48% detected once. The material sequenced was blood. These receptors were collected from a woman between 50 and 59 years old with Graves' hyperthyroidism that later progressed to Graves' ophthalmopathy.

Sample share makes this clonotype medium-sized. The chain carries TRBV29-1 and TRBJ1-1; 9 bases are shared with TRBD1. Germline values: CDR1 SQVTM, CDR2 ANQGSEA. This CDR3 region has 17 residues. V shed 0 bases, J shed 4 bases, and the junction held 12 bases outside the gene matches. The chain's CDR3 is CSVEDAGVRTGVTEAFF. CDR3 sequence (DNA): TGCAGCGTTGAAGATGCGGGGGTGAGGACAGGGGTCACTGAAGCTTTCTTT. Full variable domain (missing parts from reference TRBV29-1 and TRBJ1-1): SAVISQKPSRDICQRGTSLTIQCQVDSQVTMMFWYRQQPGQSLTLIATANQGSEATYESGFVIDKFPISRPNLTFSTLTVSNMSPEDSSIYLCSVEDAGVRTGVTEAFFGQGTRLTVV.

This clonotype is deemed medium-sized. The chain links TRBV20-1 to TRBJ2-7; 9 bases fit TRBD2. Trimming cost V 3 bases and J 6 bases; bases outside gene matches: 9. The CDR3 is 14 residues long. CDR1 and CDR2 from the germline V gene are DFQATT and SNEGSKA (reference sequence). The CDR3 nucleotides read TGCAGTGCTAGGTCGAGCGGGAGGCTTTTCGAGCAGTACTTC. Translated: CSARSSGRLFEQYF.

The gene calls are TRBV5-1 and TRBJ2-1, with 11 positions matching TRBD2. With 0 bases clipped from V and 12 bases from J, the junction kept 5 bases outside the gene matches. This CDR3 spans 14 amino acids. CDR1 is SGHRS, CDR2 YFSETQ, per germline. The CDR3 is CASSLETSGAGQFF. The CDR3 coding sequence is TGCGCCAGCAGCTTGGAGACTAGCGGGGCAGGGCAGTTCTTC.

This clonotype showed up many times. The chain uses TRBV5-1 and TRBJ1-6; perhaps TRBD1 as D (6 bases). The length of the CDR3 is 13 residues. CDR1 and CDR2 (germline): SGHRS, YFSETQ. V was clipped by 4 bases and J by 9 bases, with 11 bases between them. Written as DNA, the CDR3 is TGCGCCAGCAGCCCCCAGGACAGTTCACCCCTCCACTTT. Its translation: CASSPQDSSPLHF.

The CDR3 nucleotides are TGCAGTGCAAACAGGCAGGGTAACACTGAAGCTTTCTTT. Protein: CSANRQGNTEAFF. The chain is built from TRBV20-1 and TRBJ1-1, with a tentative D call TRBD1 (5 bases). CDR1 is DFQATT, CDR2 SNEGSKA, per germline (reference sequence). V was trimmed by 6 bases and J by 2 bases, leaving 13 bases between them. The CDR3 extends over 13 amino acids.

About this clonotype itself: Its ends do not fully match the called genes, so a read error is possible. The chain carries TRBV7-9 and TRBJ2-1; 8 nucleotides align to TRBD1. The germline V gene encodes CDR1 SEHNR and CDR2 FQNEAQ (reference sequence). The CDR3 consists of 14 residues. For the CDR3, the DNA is TGCGCCAGCAGCTTTAAACAGGGGGTTTCAGAGCAGCTCTTC. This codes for CASSFKQGVSEQLF.

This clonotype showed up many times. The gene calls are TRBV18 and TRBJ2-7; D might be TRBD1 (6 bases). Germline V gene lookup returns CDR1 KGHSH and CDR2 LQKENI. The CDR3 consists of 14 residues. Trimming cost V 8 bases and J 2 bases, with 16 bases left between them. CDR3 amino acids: CASAYSGVTYEQYF. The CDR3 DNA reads TGTGCCAGCGCCTATTCAGGGGTAACCTACGAGCAGTACTTC.

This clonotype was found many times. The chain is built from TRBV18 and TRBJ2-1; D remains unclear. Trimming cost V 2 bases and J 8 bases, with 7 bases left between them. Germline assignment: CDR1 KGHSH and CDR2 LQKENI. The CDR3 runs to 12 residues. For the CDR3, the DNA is TGTGCCAGCTCACCAAGGCCCCATGAGCAGTTCTTC. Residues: CASSPRPHEQFF. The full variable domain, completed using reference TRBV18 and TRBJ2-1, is NAGVMQNPRHLVRRRGQEARLRCSPMKGHSHVYWYRQLPEEGLKFMVYLQKENIIDESGMPKERFSAEFPKEGPSILRIQQVVRGDSAAYFCASSPRPHEQFFGPGTRLTVL.

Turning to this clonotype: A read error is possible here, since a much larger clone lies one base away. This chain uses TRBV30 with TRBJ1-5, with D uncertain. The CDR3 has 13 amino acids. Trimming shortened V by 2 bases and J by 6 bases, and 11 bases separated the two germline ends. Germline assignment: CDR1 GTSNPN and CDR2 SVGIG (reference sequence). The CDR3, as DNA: TGTGCCTGGAGTTTGGGGATCGGTCAGCCCCAGCATTTT. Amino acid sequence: CAWSLGIGQPQHF.

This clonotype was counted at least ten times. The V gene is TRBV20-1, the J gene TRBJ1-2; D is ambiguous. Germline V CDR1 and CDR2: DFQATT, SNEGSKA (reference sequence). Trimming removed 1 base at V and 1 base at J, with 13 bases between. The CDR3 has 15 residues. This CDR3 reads CSARVPGRYNYGYTF. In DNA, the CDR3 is TGCAGTGCTAGAGTTCCGGGCAGGTATAACTATGGCTACACCTTC.

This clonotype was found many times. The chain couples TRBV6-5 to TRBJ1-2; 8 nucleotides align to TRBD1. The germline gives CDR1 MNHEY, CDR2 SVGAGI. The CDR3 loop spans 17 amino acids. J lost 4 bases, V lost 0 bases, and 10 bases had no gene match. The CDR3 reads CASSYSRTGWGSYGYTF. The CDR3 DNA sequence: TGTGCCAGCAGTTACTCCCGGACAGGGTGGGGAAGCTATGGCTACACCTTC.

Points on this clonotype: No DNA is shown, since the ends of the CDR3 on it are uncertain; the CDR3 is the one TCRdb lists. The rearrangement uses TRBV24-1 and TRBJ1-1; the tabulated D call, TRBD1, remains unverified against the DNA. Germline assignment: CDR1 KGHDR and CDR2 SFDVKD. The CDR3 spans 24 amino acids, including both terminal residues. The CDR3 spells CATSDFPLGGGAQSAPAFWTEAFF.

This CDR3 is CASSLEIPVYSSYGYTF. The CDR3 DNA sequence: TGTGCCAGCAGCTTAGAGATCCCGGTCTACAGTTCCTATGGCTACACCTTC. V usage is TRBV11-3 and J usage is TRBJ1-2, with D hard to call. There are 17 residues in the CDR3. V lost 0 bases and J 4 bases, leaving 18 bases between the germline ends. CDR1 SGHNT and CDR2 YENEEA come from the germline V gene.

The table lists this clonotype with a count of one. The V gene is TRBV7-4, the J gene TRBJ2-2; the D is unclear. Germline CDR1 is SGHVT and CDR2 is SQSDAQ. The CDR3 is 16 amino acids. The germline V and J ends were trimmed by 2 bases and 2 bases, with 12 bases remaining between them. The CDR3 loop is CASSLRGRANTGELFF. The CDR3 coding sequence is TGTGCCAGCAGCTTACGAGGCAGAGCAAACACCGGGGAGCTGTTTTTT.

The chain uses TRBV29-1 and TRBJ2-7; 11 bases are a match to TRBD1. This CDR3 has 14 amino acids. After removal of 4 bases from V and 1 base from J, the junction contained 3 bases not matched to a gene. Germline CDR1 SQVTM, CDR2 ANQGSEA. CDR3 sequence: CSVGGQGVSYEQYF. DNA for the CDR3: TGCAGCGTTGGGGGACAGGGGGTGTCCTACGAGCAGTACTTC.

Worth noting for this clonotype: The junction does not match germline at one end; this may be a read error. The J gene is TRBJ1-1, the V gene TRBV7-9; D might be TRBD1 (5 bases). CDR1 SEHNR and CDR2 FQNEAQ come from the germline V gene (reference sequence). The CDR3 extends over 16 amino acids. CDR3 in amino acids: CASSLEHGGSNTEALF. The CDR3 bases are TGTGCCAGCAGCTTAGAGCACGGGGGATCGAACACTGAAGCTCTCTTT.

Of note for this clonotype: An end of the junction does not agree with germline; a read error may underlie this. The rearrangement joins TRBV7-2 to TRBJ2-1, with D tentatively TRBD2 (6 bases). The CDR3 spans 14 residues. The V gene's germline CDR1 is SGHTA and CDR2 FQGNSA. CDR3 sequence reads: CACSFGSSYNEQFF. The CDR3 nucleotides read TGTGCCTGCAGCTTCGGGAGCTCTTACAATGAGCAGTTCTTC.

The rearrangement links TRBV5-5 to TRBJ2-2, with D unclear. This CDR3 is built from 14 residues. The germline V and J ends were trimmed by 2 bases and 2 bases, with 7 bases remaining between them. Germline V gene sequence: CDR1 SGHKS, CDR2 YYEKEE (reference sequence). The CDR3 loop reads CASSLVQNTGELFF. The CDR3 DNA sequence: TGTGCCAGCAGCTTAGTCCAAAACACCGGGGAGCTGTTTTTT.

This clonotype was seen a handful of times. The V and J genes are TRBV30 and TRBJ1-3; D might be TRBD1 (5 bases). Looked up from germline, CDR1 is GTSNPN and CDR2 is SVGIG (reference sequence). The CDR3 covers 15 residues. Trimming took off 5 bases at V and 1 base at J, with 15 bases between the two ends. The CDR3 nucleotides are TGTGCCTGGGGATTTGGCAGGGCTTCTGGAAACACCATATATTTT. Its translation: CAWGFGRASGNTIYF.